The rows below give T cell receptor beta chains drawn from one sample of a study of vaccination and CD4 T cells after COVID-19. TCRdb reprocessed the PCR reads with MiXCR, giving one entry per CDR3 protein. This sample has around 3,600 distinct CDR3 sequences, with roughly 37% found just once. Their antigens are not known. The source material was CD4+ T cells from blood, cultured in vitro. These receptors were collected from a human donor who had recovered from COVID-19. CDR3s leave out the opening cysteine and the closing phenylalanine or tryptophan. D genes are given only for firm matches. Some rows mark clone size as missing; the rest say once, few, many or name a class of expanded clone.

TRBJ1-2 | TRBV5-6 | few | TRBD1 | ASSLWGQANYGYT
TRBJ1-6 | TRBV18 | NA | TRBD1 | ASSPTGGDPPLH
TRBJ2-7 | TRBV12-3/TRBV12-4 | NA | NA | ASSTSGGYEQY
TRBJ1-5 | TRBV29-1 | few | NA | SVETDSNQPQH
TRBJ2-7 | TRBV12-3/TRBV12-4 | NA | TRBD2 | ASSPPGLAYEQY
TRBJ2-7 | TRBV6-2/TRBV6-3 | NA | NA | ASSAGQILQVQY
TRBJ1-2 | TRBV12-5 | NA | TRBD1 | ASGGDRVINGYT
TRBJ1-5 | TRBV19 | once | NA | ASSIVAGHQPQH
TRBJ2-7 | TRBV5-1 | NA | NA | ASSLTWRTASYEQY
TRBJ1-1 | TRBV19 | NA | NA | ATLDSQGGLGKAF
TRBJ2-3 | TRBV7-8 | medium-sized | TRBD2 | ASSLVTSGATDTQY
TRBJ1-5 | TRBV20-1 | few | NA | SANKGDGNQPQH
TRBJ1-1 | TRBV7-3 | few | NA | ASSAEGGRNTEAF
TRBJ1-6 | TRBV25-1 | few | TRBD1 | ASSEGGTGGRNSPLH
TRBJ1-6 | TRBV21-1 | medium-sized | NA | ASSKHSSYNSPLH
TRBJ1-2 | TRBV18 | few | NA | ASSPMLQTNYGYT
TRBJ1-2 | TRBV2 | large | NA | ANKKGAANYGYT
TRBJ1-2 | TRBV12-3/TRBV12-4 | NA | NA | ASSRLSRALNGYGYT
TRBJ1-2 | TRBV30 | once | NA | ASQPGGDGYT
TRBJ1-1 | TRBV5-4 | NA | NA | ASSLFRENTEAF
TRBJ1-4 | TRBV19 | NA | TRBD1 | ASSPQTGGLIEKLF
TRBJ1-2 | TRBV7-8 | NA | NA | ASSLDRSYGYT
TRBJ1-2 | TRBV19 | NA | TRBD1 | ASSKIGTDYGYT
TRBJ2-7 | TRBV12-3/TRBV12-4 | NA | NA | ASSPLPSQGYH
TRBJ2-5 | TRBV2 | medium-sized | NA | ASKVVETQY
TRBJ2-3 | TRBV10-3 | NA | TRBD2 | AINTGLAGGPRTDTQY
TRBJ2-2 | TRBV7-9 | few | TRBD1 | ASNLLGTVNTGELF
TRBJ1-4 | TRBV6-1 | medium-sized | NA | ATRGATNEKLF
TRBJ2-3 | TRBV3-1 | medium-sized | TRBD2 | ASSQAGGRGTQY
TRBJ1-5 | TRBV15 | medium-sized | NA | ATSSQGNQPQH